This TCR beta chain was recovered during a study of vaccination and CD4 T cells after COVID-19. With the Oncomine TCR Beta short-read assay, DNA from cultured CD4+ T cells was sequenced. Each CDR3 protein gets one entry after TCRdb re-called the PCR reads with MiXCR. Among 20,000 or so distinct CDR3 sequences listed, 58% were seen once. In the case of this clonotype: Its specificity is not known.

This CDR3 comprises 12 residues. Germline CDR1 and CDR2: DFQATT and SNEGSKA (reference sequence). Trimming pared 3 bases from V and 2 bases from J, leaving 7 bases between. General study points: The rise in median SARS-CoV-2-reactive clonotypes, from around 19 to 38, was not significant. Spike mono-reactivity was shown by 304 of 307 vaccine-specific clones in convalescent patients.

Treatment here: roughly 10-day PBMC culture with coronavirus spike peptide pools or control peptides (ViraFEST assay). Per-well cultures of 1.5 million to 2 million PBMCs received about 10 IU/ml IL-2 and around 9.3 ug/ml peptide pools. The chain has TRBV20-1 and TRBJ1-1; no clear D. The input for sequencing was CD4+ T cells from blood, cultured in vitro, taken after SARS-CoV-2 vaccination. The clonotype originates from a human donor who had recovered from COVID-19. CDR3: CSARRPNTEAFF. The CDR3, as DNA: TGCAGTGCTAGGCGACCTAACACTGAAGCTTTCTTT.